These T cell receptor beta chains were read from a single sample in a study of molecular identifiers for immune sequencing clone quantification. TCRdb itself ran the PCR reads through MiXCR, one entry per CDR3 protein. The sample carries hundreds of thousands of distinct CDR3 sequences, less than 30% recorded once. Source material: naive CD8+ T cells from blood, with Jurkat cell RNA spiked in. The source of these receptors is a human donor in good health. Some libraries in this study had Jurkat cell RNA spiked in. Both conserved end residues are part of each CDR3. A D gene is named only where the DNA matches it firmly. Clone size is not always given. Where it is, it says once, few, many or a class for expanded clones.

V: TRBV21-1; size: few; length: 13; J: TRBJ1-1; D: .; CDR3: CASSTGLGAEAFF; DNA: TGTGCCAGCAGCACAGGGCTCGGCGCTGAAGCTTTCTTT
V: TRBV7-2; size: many; length: 16; J: TRBJ2-3; D: .; CDR3: CASSAEPGSHPDTQYF; DNA: TGTGCCAGCAGTGCAGAACCGGGATCCCACCCAGATACGCAGTATTTT
V: TRBV11-2; size: .; length: 17; J: TRBJ2-5; D: .; CDR3: CASSLDLPAYIQETQYF; DNA: TGTGCCAGCAGCTTAGATCTCCCCGCGTACATTCAAGAGACCCAGTACTTC
V: TRBV19; size: few; length: 15; J: TRBJ2-1; D: .; CDR3: CASSPTGAVGSEQFF; DNA: TGTGCCAGTAGTCCCACCGGTGCGGTGGGGAGTGAGCAGTTCTTC
V: TRBV27; size: .; length: 16; J: TRBJ2-7; D: .; CDR3: CASSLYAGLVTYERYF; DNA: TGTGCCAGCAGTTTGTACGCAGGGTTAGTGACCTACGAGCGGTACTTC
V: TRBV2; size: .; length: 15; J: TRBJ2-7; D: .; CDR3: CASSEAGRTSYEQYF; DNA: TGTGCCAGCAGTGAGGCGGGACGGACCTCCTACGAGCAGTACTTC
V: TRBV20-1; size: many; length: 17; J: TRBJ2-3; D: TRBD2; CDR3: CSARDSSGGHSTDTQYF; DNA: TGCAGTGCTAGAGATTCTAGCGGGGGTCACAGCACAGATACGCAGTATTTT
V: TRBV19; size: many; length: 15; J: TRBJ1-5; D: TRBD1; CDR3: CASRVGQGLNQPQHF; DNA: TGTGCCAGTAGAGTAGGACAGGGATTGAATCAGCCCCAGCATTTT
V: TRBV7-9; size: few; length: 15; J: TRBJ2-7; D: TRBD1; CDR3: CASSPPRDRNYEQYF; DNA: TGTGCCAGCAGCCCCCCCCGGGACAGAAACTACGAGCAGTACTTC
V: TRBV7-6; size: many; length: 18; J: TRBJ2-2; D: .; CDR3: CASSPRTDRTINTGELFF; DNA: TGTGCCAGCAGCCCCCGTACCGATCGGACTATAAACACCGGGGAGCTGTTTTTT
V: TRBV30; size: .; length: 18; J: TRBJ1-1; D: .; CDR3: CAWSVLSLREFMNTEAFF; DNA: TGTGCCTGGAGTGTACTAAGCCTGCGTGAGTTCATGAACACTGAAGCTTTCTTT
V: TRBV4-1; size: many; length: 13; J: TRBJ2-7; D: .; CDR3: CASSHSTAYEQYF; DNA: TGCGCCAGCAGCCACTCTACGGCCTACGAGCAGTACTTC
V: TRBV6-5; size: .; length: 15; J: TRBJ1-1; D: TRBD1; CDR3: CASSWDRDGNTEAFF; DNA: TGTGCCAGCAGTTGGGACAGGGACGGGAACACTGAAGCTTTCTTT
V: TRBV4-3; size: few; length: 16; J: TRBJ1-4; D: .; CDR3: CASSQDRATVNEKLFF; DNA: TGCGCCAGCAGCCAAGACAGAGCCACAGTCAATGAAAAACTGTTTTTT
V: TRBV5-1; size: .; length: 14; J: TRBJ2-7; D: TRBD1; CDR3: CASGFGTGTYEQYF; DNA: TGCGCCAGCGGCTTCGGGACAGGGACCTACGAGCAGTACTTC
V: TRBV7-8; size: few; length: 17; J: TRBJ2-1; D: TRBD2; CDR3: CASSLGASGPRVDEQFF; DNA: TGTGCCAGCAGCTTAGGGGCTAGCGGGCCCAGAGTCGATGAGCAGTTCTTC
V: TRBV7-9; size: few; length: 17; J: TRBJ2-3; D: .; CDR3: CASSLFSSGGSTDTQYF; DNA: TGTGCCAGCAGCTTATTTTCCTCGGGCGGTAGCACAGATACGCAGTATTTT
V: TRBV19; size: .; length: 12; J: TRBJ1-5; D: .; CDR3: CVSSIGNQPQHF; DNA: TGTGTCAGTAGTATAGGCAATCAGCCCCAGCATTTT
V: TRBV20-1; size: few; length: 14; J: TRBJ2-1; D: TRBD1; CDR3: CSAETGQGYNEQFF; DNA: TGCAGTGCGGAAACGGGACAGGGGTACAATGAGCAGTTCTTC
V: TRBV11-2; size: .; length: 15; J: TRBJ1-2; D: .; CDR3: CASSPPGGPYYGYTF; DNA: TGTGCCAGCAGCCCACCGGGGGGGCCCTACTATGGCTACACCTTC
V: TRBV7-9; size: many; length: 13; J: TRBJ1-1; D: .; CDR3: CASSPISWAEAFF; DNA: TGTGCCAGCAGCCCTATATCTTGGGCTGAAGCTTTCTTT
V: TRBV5-4; size: .; length: 15; J: TRBJ1-4; D: .; CDR3: CASSIGSGIGEKLFF; DNA: TGTGCCAGCAGCATTGGCTCGGGAATTGGAGAAAAACTGTTTTTT
V: TRBV13; size: .; length: 14; J: TRBJ2-7; D: .; CDR3: CASSSRGTFYEQYF; DNA: TGTGCCAGCAGCTCAAGGGGAACCTTCTACGAGCAGTACTTC
V: TRBV20-1; size: .; length: 17; J: TRBJ1-6; D: .; CDR3: CSATDSQLGSYTSPLHF; DNA: TGCAGTGCAACCGACAGCCAATTGGGCTCCTATACTTCACCCCTCCACTTT
V: TRBV20-1; size: many; length: 16; J: TRBJ2-3; D: TRBD2; CDR3: CSARHLGLAGIDTQYF; DNA: TGCAGTGCTAGACACCTCGGACTAGCGGGGATAGATACGCAGTATTTT
V: TRBV4-3; size: many; length: 13; J: TRBJ1-1; D: .; CDR3: CASGRQKNTEAFF; DNA: TGCGCCAGCGGTAGACAGAAGAACACTGAAGCTTTCTTT
V: TRBV19; size: .; length: 16; J: TRBJ1-6; D: TRBD1; CDR3: CASSTRDRLGNSPLHF; DNA: TGTGCCAGTAGTACGCGGGACAGGCTGGGAAATTCACCCCTCCACTTT
V: TRBV4-3; size: many; length: 16; J: TRBJ2-1; D: TRBD2; CDR3: CASSQDSGGPESEQFF; DNA: TGCGCCAGCAGCCAGGATAGCGGGGGACCCGAAAGCGAGCAGTTCTTC
V: TRBV5-1; size: .; length: 16; J: TRBJ2-7; D: .; CDR3: CASSLEFSSTSYEQHF; DNA: TGCGCCAGCAGCTTGGAGTTTAGCAGTACCTCCTACGAGCAGCACTTC